What follows describes a single T cell receptor (beta chain). Germline CDR1 MGHDK, CDR2 SYGVNS. V lost 7 bases and J lost 1, with 14 bases in between. The CDR3 has 14 residues. This entry comes from a study of blood T cell repertoires in COVID-19. Whole-study context: COVID-19 samples, acute and convalescent, were from the United States, Italy and Spain. T cells, B-cell-depleted T cells, or PBMCs supplied cDNA or gDNA.

Authors' analysis steps: It was from reference gene primer amplification that nucleated cell counts were estimated. Profiled with immunoSEQ multiplex PCR; TCRdb holds only in-frame clones, not every one. V, J and clone size were drawn from that table, and D and trimming were deduced from the DNA. Of around 140,000 clones listed, more than 85% are singletons. The sequencing input was peripheral blood. The source of this sequence is a man aged 50-60 years with active or convalescent COVID-19. This chain uses TRBV25-1 with TRBJ2-7; a possible D gene is TRBD2 (6 bases). This chain's CDR3 is CASKRVRDSYEQYF. DNA of the CDR3: TGTGCCAGCAAGAGGGTGCGGGATTCCTACGAGCAGTACTTC.